The next 7 T cell receptor beta chains were all read from a single sample in a study of blood T cell repertoires in COVID-19. Measured with immunoSEQ multiplex PCR; TCRdb has only the in-frame clones, and not every one. The repertoire holds 120,000 or so clones, 88% seen once, with 6.5% to 9% in the top ten. The source material was peripheral blood. These receptors all come from a man aged 50 or older with acute or convalescent COVID-19.

This clone appeared a single time. The CDR3 protein is CATQEGLRYEQYF. CDR3 sequence (DNA): TGTGCCACCCAAGAGGGACTCCGTTACGAGCAGTACTTC. The J gene is TRBJ2-7, the V gene TRBV6-5, with D perhaps matching TRBD2 (6 bases). This CDR3 spans 13 amino acids. Germline V gene sequence: CDR1 MNHEY, CDR2 SVGAGI. V shed 10 bases and J shed 4 bases, with 17 bases lying between them.

V and J are TRBV7-6 and TRBJ2-7; TRBD1 matches at 9 bases. The V segment lost 7 bases and the J segment 3 bases; nucleotides outside the gene matches: 10. CDR3 length: 15 residues. Germline values: CDR1 SGHVS, CDR2 FNYEAQ. In nucleotides, the CDR3 is TGTGCCAGCACCCCGGGACAGGGAGCCTTCTACGAGCAGTACTTC. Translated, it gives CASTPGQGAFYEQYF.

The CDR3 region has the DNA TGTGCCAGTAGTACGGCCTCCGACAGGGGGCGAAGCTACGAGCAGTACTTC. Translating it yields CASSTASDRGRSYEQYF. This sequence joins TRBV19 and TRBJ2-7; 10 bases are shared with TRBD1. Losses at the gene ends were 4 bases for V and 3 bases for J; bases not matched to a gene: 12. CDR1 is LNHDA, CDR2 SQIVND, per germline (reference sequence). This CDR3 has 17 amino acids.

The chain couples TRBV19 to TRBJ1-2; a possible D gene is TRBD1 (5 bases). The CDR3 spans 15 residues. Trimming stripped 8 bases from V and 8 bases from J, with 24 bases between. Germline CDR1 LNHDA, CDR2 SQIVND (reference sequence). Here the CDR3 reads CASFTGDPGGRGYTF. The CDR3 nucleotides are TGTGCCAGTTTCACGGGGGACCCCGGGGGGAGAGGCTACACCTTC.

The chain links TRBV20-1 to TRBJ1-5, with 10 nucleotides matching TRBD1. Germline-derived CDR1 and CDR2 are DFQATT and SNEGSKA (reference sequence). This CDR3 spans 15 amino acids. Trimming took 3 bases from V and 5 from J; bases not matched to a gene: 7. The CDR3 reads CSASRTGGRDQPQHF. CDR3 bases: TGCAGTGCTAGTAGGACAGGGGGAAGGGATCAGCCCCAGCATTTT.

A single count supports this clone. Here the CDR3 DNA reads TGTGCCAGCAGCCATACAGGGGATTCACCCCTCCACTTT. It encodes CASSHTGDSPLHF. The chain uses TRBV3-1 (or the pseudogene TRBV3-2) and TRBJ1-6, with 7 nucleotides matching TRBD1. CDR3 length: 13 amino acids. V was pared by 3 bases and J by 8 bases, with 1 base of the junction left unmatched. The germline gives CDR1 LGHDT, CDR2 YNNKEL (reference sequence).

V and J are TRBV25-1 and TRBJ1-4; 9 bases agree with TRBD1. V shed 3 bases and J 8 bases; nucleotides not matched to a gene: 10. The germline gives CDR1 MGHDK, CDR2 SYGVNS. The CDR3 has 16 residues. The CDR3, as DNA: TGTGCCAGCAGTGACAAGGGGCGGACAGGGGTCGAAAAACTGTTTTTT. Translating gives CASSDKGRTGVEKLFF.